This TCR beta chain was found in a study of CD8+ T cells in alopecia areata. Reverse transcription of extracted RNA yielded cDNA, which provided the sequencing template. Only in-frame clones appear in the TCRdb table, and some are missing; sequencing was by immunoSEQ multiplex PCR. The table has roughly 110,000 clones, around three fifths seen once. Between the trimmed V and J ends, which lost 1 base and 4 bases, there was a span of 11 bases. The CDR3 has 14 amino acids. CDR1 is SEHNR and CDR2 is FQNEAQ in the germline V gene (reference sequence). Described treatment: oral pan-JAK inhibitor, 5-10 mg twice daily.

The specimen comprised CD8+ T cells sorted from blood, sampled at week 24, from a patient treated with tofacitinib. This sequence was found in a human donor with alopecia areata. This chain uses TRBV7-9 with TRBJ2-7, with a weak D call TRBD1 (5 bases). CDR3 protein: CASSLEGEPYEQYF. The CDR3 DNA reads as TGTGCCAGCAGCTTAGAAGGGGAACCATACGAGCAGTACTTC.